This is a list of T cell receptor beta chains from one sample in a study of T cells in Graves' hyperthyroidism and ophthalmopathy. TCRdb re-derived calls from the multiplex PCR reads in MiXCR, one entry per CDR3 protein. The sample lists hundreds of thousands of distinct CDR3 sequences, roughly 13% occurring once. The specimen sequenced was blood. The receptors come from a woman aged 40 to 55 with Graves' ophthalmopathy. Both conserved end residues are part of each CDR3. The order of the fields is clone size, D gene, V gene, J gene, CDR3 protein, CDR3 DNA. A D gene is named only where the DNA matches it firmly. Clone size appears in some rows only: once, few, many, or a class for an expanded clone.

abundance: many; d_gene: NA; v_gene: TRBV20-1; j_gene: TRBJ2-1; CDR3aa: CSARPGVAYNEQFF; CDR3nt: TGCAGTGCTAGACCGGGGGTCGCCTACAATGAGCAGTTCTTC
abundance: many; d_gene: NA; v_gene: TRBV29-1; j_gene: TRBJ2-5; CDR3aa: CSLGGGRAQYF; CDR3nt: TGCAGCCTCGGTGGGGGTCGGGCCCAGTACTTC
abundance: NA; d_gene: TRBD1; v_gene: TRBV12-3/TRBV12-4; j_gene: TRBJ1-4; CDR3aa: CASSPVGGRGEKLFF; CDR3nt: TGTGCCAGCAGTCCCGTAGGGGGCCGGGGTGAAAAACTGTTTTTT
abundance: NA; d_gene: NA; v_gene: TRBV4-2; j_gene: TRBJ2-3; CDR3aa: CASSQVRTDTQYF; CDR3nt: TGTGCCAGCAGCCAAGTGAGAACAGATACGCAGTATTTT
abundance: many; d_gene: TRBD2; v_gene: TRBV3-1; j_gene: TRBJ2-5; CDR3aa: CASSQDRLAGEETQYF; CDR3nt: TGTGCCAGCAGCCAAGATCGACTAGCGGGGGAAGAGACCCAGTACTTC
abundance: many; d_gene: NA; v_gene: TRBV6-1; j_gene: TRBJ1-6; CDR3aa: CASRFLQGNNSPLHF; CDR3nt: TGTGCCAGCAGATTCTTACAGGGAAATAATTCACCCCTCCACTTT
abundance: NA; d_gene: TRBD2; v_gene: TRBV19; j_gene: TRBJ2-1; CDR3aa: CASRGGINNEQFF; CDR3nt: TGTGCCAGTAGGGGGGGGATAAACAATGAGCAGTTCTTC
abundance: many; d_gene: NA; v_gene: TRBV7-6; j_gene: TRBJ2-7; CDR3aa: CASSSPTVDEQYF; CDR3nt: TGTGCCAGCAGCTCGCCTACCGTCGACGAGCAGTACTTC
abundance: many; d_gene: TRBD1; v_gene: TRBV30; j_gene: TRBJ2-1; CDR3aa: CAWSVGTGEYNEQFF; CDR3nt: TGTGCCTGGAGTGTAGGGACAGGGGAATACAATGAGCAGTTCTTC
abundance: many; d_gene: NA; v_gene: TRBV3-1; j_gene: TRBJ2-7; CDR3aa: CASSHPASYEQYF; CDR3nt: TGTGCCAGCAGCCACCCCGCATCCTACGAGCAGTACTTC
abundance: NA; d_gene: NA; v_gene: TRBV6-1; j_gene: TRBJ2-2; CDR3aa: CASSALRVGTGELFF; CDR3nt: TGTGCCAGCAGTGCGCTTAGGGTAGGAACCGGGGAGCTGTTTTTT
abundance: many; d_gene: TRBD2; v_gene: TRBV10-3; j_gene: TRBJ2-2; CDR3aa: CAISLGLAGPNTGELFF; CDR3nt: TGTGCCATCAGCCTCGGACTAGCGGGGCCGAACACCGGGGAGCTGTTTTTT
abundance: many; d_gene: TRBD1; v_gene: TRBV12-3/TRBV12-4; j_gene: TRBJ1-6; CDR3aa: CASSLQGAYSPLHF; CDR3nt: TGTGCCAGCAGTTTACAGGGGGCTTATTCACCCCTCCACTTT
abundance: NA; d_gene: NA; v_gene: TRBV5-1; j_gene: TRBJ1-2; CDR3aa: CASGHPYGTGYTF; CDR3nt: TGCGCCAGCGGACACCCGTACGGGACTGGCTACACCTTC
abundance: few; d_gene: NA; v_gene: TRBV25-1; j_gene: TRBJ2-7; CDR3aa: CASRGENSHEQYF; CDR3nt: TGTGCCAGCAGAGGGGAAAACTCCCACGAGCAGTACTTC
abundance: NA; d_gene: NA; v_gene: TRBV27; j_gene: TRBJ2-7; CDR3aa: CASSFNSRFSEQYF; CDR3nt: TGTGCCAGCAGTTTTAACAGTAGGTTTAGCGAGCAGTACTTC
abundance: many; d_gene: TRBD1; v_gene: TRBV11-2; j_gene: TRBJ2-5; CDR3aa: CASGTGIRGQETQYF; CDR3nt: TGTGCCAGCGGGACAGGGATCCGTGGGCAAGAGACCCAGTACTTC
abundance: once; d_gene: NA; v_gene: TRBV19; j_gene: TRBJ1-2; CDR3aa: CTSTLGSYGYTF; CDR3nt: TGTACCAGTACCCTCGGAAGCTATGGCTACACCTTC
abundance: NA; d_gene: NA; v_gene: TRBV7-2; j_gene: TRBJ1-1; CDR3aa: CASSLLTGTPNTEAFF; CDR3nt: TGTGCCAGCAGCTTGTTAACCGGGACACCTAACACTGAAGCTTTCTTT
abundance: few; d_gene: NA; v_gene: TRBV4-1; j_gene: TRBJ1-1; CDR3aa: CASSQDRSNTEAFF; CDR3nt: TGCGCCAGCAGCCAAGACCGCAGTAACACTGAAGCTTTCTTT
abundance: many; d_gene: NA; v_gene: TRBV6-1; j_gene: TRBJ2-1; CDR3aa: CASSLAGNIGYNEQFF; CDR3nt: TGTGCCAGCAGTTTGGCAGGCAATATAGGATACAATGAGCAGTTCTTC
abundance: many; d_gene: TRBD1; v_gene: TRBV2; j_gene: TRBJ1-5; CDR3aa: CASISRGQPQHF; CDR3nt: TGTGCCAGCATCTCCAGGGGGCAGCCCCAGCATTTT
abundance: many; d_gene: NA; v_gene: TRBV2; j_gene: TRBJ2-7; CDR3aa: CASGASYEQYF; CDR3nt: TGTGCCAGCGGGGCATCCTACGAGCAGTACTTC
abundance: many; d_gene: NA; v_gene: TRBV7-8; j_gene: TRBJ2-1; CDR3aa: CASSSRRVVLRNEQFF; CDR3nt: TGTGCCAGCAGCTCAAGGAGGGTAGTGTTGAGGAATGAGCAGTTCTTC
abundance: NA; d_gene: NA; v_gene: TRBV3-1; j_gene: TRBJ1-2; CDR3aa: CASSQRIGGYTF; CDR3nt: TGTGCCAGCAGCCAAAGGATCGGTGGCTACACCTTC
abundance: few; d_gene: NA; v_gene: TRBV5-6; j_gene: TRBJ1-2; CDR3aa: CASSTAQGYGYTF; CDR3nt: TGTGCCAGCAGCACCGCACAGGGCTATGGCTACACCTTC
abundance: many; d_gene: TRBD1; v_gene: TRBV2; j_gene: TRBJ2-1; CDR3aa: CASKGQGIGYNEQFF; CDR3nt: TGTGCCAGCAAGGGACAGGGGATCGGCTACAATGAGCAGTTCTTC
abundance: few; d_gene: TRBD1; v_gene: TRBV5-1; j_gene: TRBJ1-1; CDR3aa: CASSLSGTGRLLNTEAFF; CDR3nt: TGCGCCAGCAGCTTGTCCGGGACAGGGAGGTTGTTGAACACTGAAGCTTTCTTT
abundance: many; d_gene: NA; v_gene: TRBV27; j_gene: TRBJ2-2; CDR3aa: CASSLIGVGGELFF; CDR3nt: TGTGCCAGCAGTTTAATAGGGGTTGGCGGGGAGCTGTTTTTT
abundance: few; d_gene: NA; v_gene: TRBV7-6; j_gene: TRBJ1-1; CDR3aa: CASSLRVGAEAFF; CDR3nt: TGTGCCAGCAGCTTACGAGTGGGGGCTGAAGCTTTCTTT
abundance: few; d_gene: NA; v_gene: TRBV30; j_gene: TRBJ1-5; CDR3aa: CAWSVGEGQPQHF; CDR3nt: TGTGCCTGGAGTGTAGGAGAGGGTCAGCCCCAGCATTTT
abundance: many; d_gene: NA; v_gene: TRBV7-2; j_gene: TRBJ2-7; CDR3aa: CASSLEGLDSYEQYF; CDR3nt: TGTGCCAGCAGCTTGGAGGGACTGGACTCCTACGAGCAGTACTTC
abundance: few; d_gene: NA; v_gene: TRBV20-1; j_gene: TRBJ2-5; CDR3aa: CSAREQVLETQYF; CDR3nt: TGCAGTGCTAGAGAGCAGGTACTAGAGACCCAGTACTTC
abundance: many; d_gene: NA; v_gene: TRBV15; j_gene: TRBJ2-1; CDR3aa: CATSRGNGVSEQFF; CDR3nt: TGTGCCACCAGCAGAGGGAATGGGGTCAGTGAGCAGTTCTTC
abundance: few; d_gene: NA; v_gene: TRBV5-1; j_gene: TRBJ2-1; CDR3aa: CASSLGGAWRDSYNEQFF; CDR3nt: TGCGCCAGCAGCTTGGGGGGGGCCTGGCGGGACTCCTACAATGAGCAGTTCTTC
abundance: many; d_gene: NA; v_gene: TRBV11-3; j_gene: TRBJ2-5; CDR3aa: CASSLWPSEIQETQYF; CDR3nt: TGTGCCAGCAGCTTATGGCCTAGCGAGATCCAAGAGACCCAGTACTTC
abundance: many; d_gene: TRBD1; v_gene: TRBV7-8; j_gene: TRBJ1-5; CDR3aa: CASSLDRGLDQPQHF; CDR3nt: TGTGCCAGCAGCTTGGACAGGGGATTGGATCAGCCCCAGCATTTT
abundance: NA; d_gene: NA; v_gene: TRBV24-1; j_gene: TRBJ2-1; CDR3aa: CATSDDPEGDEQFF; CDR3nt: TGTGCCACCAGTGATGACCCGGAGGGGGATGAGCAGTTCTTC
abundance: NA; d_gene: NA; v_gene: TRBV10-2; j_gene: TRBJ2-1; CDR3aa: CASSDVALYNEQFF; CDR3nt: TGCGCCAGCAGTGACGTAGCGTTGTACAATGAGCAGTTCTTC
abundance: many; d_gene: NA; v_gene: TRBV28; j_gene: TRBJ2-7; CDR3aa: CASSRGAEWSFLFREQYF; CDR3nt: TGTGCCAGCAGTCGGGGAGCGGAGTGGTCGTTTTTATTTCGCGAGCAGTACTTC
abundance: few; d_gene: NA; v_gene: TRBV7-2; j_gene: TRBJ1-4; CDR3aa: CASSLAGGREKLFF; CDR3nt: TGTGCCAGCAGCTTAGCCGGGGGGAGAGAAAAACTGTTTTTT
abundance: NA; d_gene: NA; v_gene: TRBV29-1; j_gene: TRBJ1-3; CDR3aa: CSVEEGAGYSGNTIYF; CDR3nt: TGCAGCGTTGAAGAAGGGGCCGGATACTCTGGAAACACCATATATTTT
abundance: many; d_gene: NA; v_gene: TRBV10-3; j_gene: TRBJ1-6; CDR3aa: CAIRVSSSYNSPLHF; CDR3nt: TGTGCCATCAGAGTCAGCAGCTCCTATAATTCACCCCTCCACTTT
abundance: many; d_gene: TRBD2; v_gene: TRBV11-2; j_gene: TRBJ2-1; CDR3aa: CASSFFRRGGINEQFF; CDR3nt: TGTGCCAGCAGCTTTTTCAGGCGGGGGGGAATAAATGAGCAGTTCTTC
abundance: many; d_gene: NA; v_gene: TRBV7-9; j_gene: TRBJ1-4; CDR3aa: CASGGDEKLFF; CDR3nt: TGTGCCAGCGGGGGTGATGAAAAACTGTTTTTT